These T cell receptor beta chains were read from a single sample in a study of blood T cell repertoires in COVID-19. Clones were sequenced by immunoSEQ multiplex PCR, and TCRdb holds only the in-frame ones, with some missing. The table includes fewer than 140,000 clones, 70% to 80% detected once. The specimen sequenced was peripheral blood. Receptors originate from a man aged 80 or over with COVID-19, enrolled during active disease. Both conserved end residues are trimmed from each CDR3.

v_call: TRBV19
j_call: TRBJ2-1
cdr3_aa: ASSPIGWGGSYNEQF

v_call: TRBV6-5
j_call: TRBJ2-1
cdr3_aa: ASSYMGQGEQF

v_call: TRBV7-9
j_call: TRBJ2-7
cdr3_aa: ASSSGQGSYYEQY

v_call: TRBV24-1
j_call: TRBJ2-3
cdr3_aa: ATRKTLKTDTQY

v_call: TRBV11-1
j_call: TRBJ2-3
cdr3_aa: ASSFMREGRDTQY

v_call: TRBV28
j_call: TRBJ2-3
cdr3_aa: ASSPAPDTQY

v_call: TRBV2
j_call: TRBJ1-2
cdr3_aa: ASGGDYGYT

v_call: TRBV5-4
j_call: TRBJ2-1
cdr3_aa: ASSLARKAYNEQF

v_call: TRBV7-2
j_call: TRBJ1-6
cdr3_aa: ASSLIRQSNSPLH

v_call: TRBV2
j_call: TRBJ1-1
cdr3_aa: ASSSDHNTEAF

v_call: TRBV7-9
j_call: TRBJ2-7
cdr3_aa: ASSPGGAFYEQY

v_call: TRBV12-3/TRBV12-4
j_call: TRBJ1-2
cdr3_aa: ASRITAAGGYT

v_call: TRBV6-1
j_call: TRBJ1-2
cdr3_aa: ASSEAGIGEFLSGYT

v_call: TRBV19
j_call: TRBJ1-5
cdr3_aa: ASSPDRDHAQPQH

v_call: TRBV24-1
j_call: TRBJ1-1
cdr3_aa: ATSDRQGTEAF

v_call: TRBV7-6
j_call: TRBJ2-5
cdr3_aa: ASSLGGGQETQY

v_call: TRBV6-6
j_call: TRBJ2-7
cdr3_aa: ASSYSGLNYEQY

v_call: TRBV2
j_call: TRBJ1-3
cdr3_aa: ASTPEGQASGNTIY

v_call: TRBV7-9
j_call: TRBJ2-2
cdr3_aa: ASSRTGGNTGELF

v_call: TRBV2
j_call: TRBJ1-2
cdr3_aa: ASSGEGRGTYGYT

v_call: TRBV7-9
j_call: TRBJ1-2
cdr3_aa: ASSSRDGGYGYT

v_call: TRBV6-1
j_call: TRBJ2-7
cdr3_aa: ASSEPGTGGYEQY

v_call: TRBV7-9
j_call: TRBJ1-6
cdr3_aa: ASSWDRYNSPLH

v_call: TRBV7-9
j_call: TRBJ2-2
cdr3_aa: ASSWDSANTGELF

v_call: TRBV6-4
j_call: TRBJ2-5
cdr3_aa: ASSDVPGGTGSGKTQY

v_call: TRBV6-5
j_call: TRBJ1-2
cdr3_aa: ASSPWTGEIYGYT